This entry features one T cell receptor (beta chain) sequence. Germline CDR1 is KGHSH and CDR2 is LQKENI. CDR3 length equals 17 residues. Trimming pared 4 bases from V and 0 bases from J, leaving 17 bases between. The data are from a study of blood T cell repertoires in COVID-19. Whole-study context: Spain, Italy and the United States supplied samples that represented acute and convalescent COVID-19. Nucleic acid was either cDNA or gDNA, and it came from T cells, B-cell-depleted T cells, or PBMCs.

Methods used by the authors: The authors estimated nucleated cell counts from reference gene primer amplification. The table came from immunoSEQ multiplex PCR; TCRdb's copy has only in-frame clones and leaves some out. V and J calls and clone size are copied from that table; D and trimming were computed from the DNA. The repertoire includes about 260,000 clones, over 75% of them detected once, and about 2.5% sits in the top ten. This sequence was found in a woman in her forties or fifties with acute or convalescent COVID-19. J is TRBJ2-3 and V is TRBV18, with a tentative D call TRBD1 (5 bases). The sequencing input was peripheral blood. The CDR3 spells CASSLFSRGTSTDTQYF. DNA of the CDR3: TGTGCCAGCTCACTCTTCTCAAGGGGAACTAGCACAGATACGCAGTATTTT.